The 26 T cell receptor beta chains below were found in one sample sequenced in a study of cytomegalovirus exposure and HLA in healthy donors (dated by TCRdb to about 2017). Library preparation employed the immunoSEQ multiplex PCR assay. For the multiplex PCR, a mixture combining 60 forward primers for TCR Vbeta segments and 13 reverse primers for TCR Jbeta segments was used. TCRdb carries this immuneACCESS record with in-frame sequences only. Its versions omit some clonotypes, under half of them owing to an unresolved V gene in the studies checked, with the rest unexplained. Recorded for this sample are over 50,000 clones; more than 80% of them occurred a single time. About 1.6% of the sample comes from the top ten. The sequencing sample was made of PBMCs. All receptors derive from a man between 25 and 39 years old in good health and CMV-seropositive.

V is TRBV4-1 and J is TRBJ2-5, with a tentative D call TRBD2 (6 bases). Germline CDR1 MGHRA, CDR2 YSYEKL. This CDR3 spans 15 amino acids. Trimming removed 4 bases from V and 4 bases from J, with 16 bases in between. The CDR3 loop is CASSLLEGRGETQYF. CDR3 DNA sequence: TGCGCCAGCAGCCTCCTTGAGGGGCGGGGAGAGACCCAGTACTTC.

The V gene is TRBV7-9, the J gene TRBJ2-3; TRBD2 agrees at 11 bases. V was clipped by 6 bases and J by 5 bases; unmatched bases: 10. CDR3 length: 16 residues. Germline V gene lookup returns CDR1 SEHNR and CDR2 FQNEAQ (reference sequence). CDR3 sequence (DNA): TGTGCCAGCAGGCCAACTAGCGGGAGACTTGAAGATACGCAGTATTTT. It is translated as CASRPTSGRLEDTQYF.

The chain has TRBV11-2 and TRBJ2-1; 11 bases map to TRBD2. The CDR3 sequence is 15 residues long. CDR1 and CDR2 (germline): SGHAT, FQNNGV. V lost 3 bases to trimming and J lost 8 bases; unmatched junction nucleotides: 6. CDR3 sequence: CASSFISGRADEQFF. CDR3 bases: TGTGCCAGCAGCTTTATTAGCGGGAGGGCCGATGAGCAGTTCTTC.

The V and J genes are TRBV19 and TRBJ1-1, with D perhaps matching TRBD1 (5 bases). The CDR3 runs to 17 residues. Trimming removed 3 bases from V and 1 base from J, with 18 bases in between. The germline gives CDR1 LNHDA, CDR2 SQIVND (reference sequence). CDR3 sequence reads: CASSMGGMEDSNTEAFF. The CDR3 region has the DNA TGTGCCAGTAGTATGGGGGGAATGGAGGATTCGAACACTGAAGCTTTCTTT.

The rearrangement joins TRBV4-3 to TRBJ2-1; no firm D call. V shed 1 base and J shed 2 bases, with 12 bases lying between them. CDR3 length: 16 amino acids. CDR1 and CDR2 (germline): LGHNA, YSLEER. CDR3 in amino acids: CASSQGKLSAYNEQFF. The CDR3 DNA sequence: TGCGCCAGCAGCCAAGGTAAATTGTCCGCCTACAATGAGCAGTTCTTC.

V and J are TRBV27 and TRBJ1-5; TRBD1 is a possible D gene (5 bases). Germline V CDR1 and CDR2: MNHEY, SMNVEV (reference sequence). The CDR3 has 13 amino acids. V gave up 1 base and J gave up 7 bases, with 8 bases separating them. CDR3 sequence: CASSLWGGQPQHF. CDR3 sequence (DNA): TGTGCCAGCAGTTTATGGGGGGGGCAGCCCCAGCATTTT.

This clone is a singleton in its sample. The gene calls are TRBV18 and TRBJ1-1, with TRBD1 identical over 8 bases. Germline V gene sequence: CDR1 KGHSH, CDR2 LQKENI. The J segment lost 5 bases and the V segment lost 2 bases, leaving 7 bases of the junction unmatched. The CDR3 length is 15 residues. In DNA form, the CDR3 reads TGTGCCAGCTCACCAAGTCAGCAGGGGGCGACTGAAGCTTTCTTT. Translated: CASSPSQQGATEAFF.

This chain uses TRBV28 with TRBJ1-1, with TRBD1 matching over 7 bases. The V segment lost 6 bases and the J segment 1 base; nucleotides outside the gene matches: 5. There are 14 residues in the CDR3. Germline values: CDR1 MDHEN, CDR2 SYDVKM. CDR3 amino acids: CASSPGGRNTEAFF. In nucleotides, the CDR3 is TGTGCCAGCAGCCCAGGGGGAAGGAACACTGAAGCTTTCTTT.

About this clone: Because the CDR3's place on the DNA is in doubt, the DNA is left out and the CDR3 is given as listed by TCRdb. The V call is TRBV12-5, the J call TRBJ2-1; the D call TRBD2 from the table was never checked on the DNA. The CDR3 spans 18 amino acids, including both terminal residues. CDR1 and CDR2 (germline): LGHNT, FRNRAP. CDR3 loop: CASGLGMGAGGRYNEQFF.

The chain's CDR3 is CASSLLGLAEGGWGEQFF. In nucleotides, the CDR3 is TGCGCCAGCAGCCTCCTAGGACTAGCGGAGGGGGGTTGGGGGGAGCAGTTCTTC. The chain links TRBV4-1 to TRBJ2-1, with 10 bases matching TRBD2. This CDR3 contains 18 residues. The germline V gene encodes CDR1 MGHRA and CDR2 YSYEKL. Trimming cost V 4 bases and J 10 bases; bases outside gene matches: 19.

The CDR3 bases are TGTGCTAGTGGTCCCCAGGGCTTTATGAGTGGCTACACCTTC. It codes for CASGPQGFMSGYTF. The chain recombines TRBV12-5 with TRBJ1-2, with TRBD1 as a possible D gene (5 bases). There are 14 residues in the CDR3. V gave up 5 bases and J gave up 7 bases, with 17 bases separating them. Germline CDR1 and CDR2: LGHNT and FRNRAP.

The chain links TRBV11-2 to TRBJ2-1; 8 bases agree with TRBD2. CDR1 SGHAT and CDR2 FQNNGV come from the germline V gene. The CDR3 has 15 amino acids. After removal of 4 bases from V and 8 bases from J, the junction contained 10 bases not matched to a gene. This CDR3 reads CASSYLAGKVHEQFF. The CDR3 bases are TGTGCCAGCAGCTACTTAGCGGGGAAGGTCCATGAGCAGTTCTTC.

The chain uses TRBV5-1 and TRBJ2-7; 8 bases match TRBD2. The CDR3 runs to 15 residues. Germline lookup yields CDR1 SGHRS and CDR2 YFSETQ. J gave up 3 bases and V 4 bases, and 9 bases lay outside the gene matches. The CDR3 DNA follows: TGCGCCAGCAGCCCACCCCTAAGCGGGAGCTACGAGCAGTACTTC. This encodes CASSPPLSGSYEQYF.

This chain uses TRBV27 with TRBJ1-1, with no clear D. The germline gives CDR1 MNHEY, CDR2 SMNVEV (reference sequence). The CDR3 is 14 residues long. V lost 5 bases and J 3 bases, leaving 13 bases between the germline ends. DNA of the CDR3: TGTGCCAGCAGTGACTACCTTGGGGACACTGAAGCTTTCTTT. Translation: CASSDYLGDTEAFF.

This clone was detected only a few times. The gene calls are TRBV5-4 and TRBJ1-3; D gene unclear. The CDR3 is made up of 16 amino acids. Germline V gives CDR1 SGHNT, CDR2 YYREEE (reference sequence). V lost 0 bases and J lost 1, with 11 bases in between. The CDR3, as DNA: TGTGCCAGCAGCTTGGTTGGCAGAGGGTCTGGAAACACCATATATTTT. Its translation: CASSLVGRGSGNTIYF.

This clone was recorded a few times. J is TRBJ1-1 and V is TRBV18, with D possibly being TRBD1 (5 bases). The CDR3 sequence is 15 residues long. Trimming removed 6 bases at V and 0 bases at J, with 14 bases between. Per the germline V gene, CDR1 is KGHSH and CDR2 is LQKENI. CDR3 nucleotide sequence: TGTGCCAGCTCGCTGGAGGGACGGCTGAACACTGAAGCTTTCTTT. This translates into CASSLEGRLNTEAFF. The full variable domain, in which reference TRBV18 and TRBJ1-1 provide the parts outside the CDR3, is NAGVMQNPRHLVRRRGQEARLRCSPMKGHSHVYWYRQLPEEGLKFMVYLQKENIIDESGMPKERFSAEFPKEGPSILRIQQVVRGDSAAYFCASSLEGRLNTEAFFGQGTRLTVV.

The chain couples TRBV5-1 to TRBJ2-2; 11 bases are a match to TRBD2. J lost 4 bases, V lost 4 bases, and 12 bases had no gene match. The germline V gene has CDR1 SGHRS and CDR2 YFSETQ. This CDR3 is built from 18 residues. In nucleotides, the CDR3 is TGCGCCAGCAGCAATAACTCCGTACTAGCGGGAGTCACCGGGGAGCTGTTTTTT. Amino acid sequence: CASSNNSVLAGVTGELFF.

The chain combines TRBV19 with TRBJ2-5; no reliable D call. The DNA matches TRBJ2-7 better at its end, which makes the J call doubtful. CDR3 length equals 14 residues. Germline values: CDR1 LNHDA, CDR2 SQIVND (reference sequence). DNA of the CDR3: TGTGCCAGTAGTATACGCGGAATCTCCTACGAGCAGTACTTC. Encoded protein: CASSIRGISYEQYF.

J is TRBJ2-3 and V is TRBV5-5; D remains ambiguous. There are 16 residues in the CDR3. Germline V lookup: CDR1 SGHKS, CDR2 YYEKEE (reference sequence). The ends were cut back, 0 bases at V and 1 base at J, with 12 bases in the middle. CDR3 residues: CASSLGDFQGTDTQYF. The CDR3 DNA is TGTGCCAGCAGCTTGGGTGACTTCCAAGGCACAGATACGCAGTATTTT.

This chain uses TRBV29-1 with TRBJ2-5; D is possibly TRBD1 (7 bases). Germline V gene sequence: CDR1 SQVTM, CDR2 ANQGSEA. The V end lost 4 bases, the J end lost 1 base, and 16 bases lay between the germline ends. The CDR3 is 15 residues long. CDR3 in amino acids: CSVGPDRDFQETQYF. CDR3 coding DNA: TGCAGCGTTGGACCCGACAGGGACTTCCAAGAGACCCAGTACTTC.

The rearrangement links TRBV7-6 to TRBJ2-7; 9 bases align to TRBD2. V shed 3 bases, J shed 3 bases, and the junction held 3 bases outside the gene matches. Germline CDR1 and CDR2: SGHVS and FNYEAQ. The CDR3 sequence is 14 residues long. The CDR3: CASSLGTSSYEQYF. The CDR3 nucleotides read TGTGCCAGCAGCTTGGGGACTAGCAGCTACGAGCAGTACTTC.

The rearrangement joins TRBV19 to TRBJ2-7; 7 positions agree with TRBD1. Germline assignment: CDR1 LNHDA and CDR2 SQIVND (reference sequence). With 6 bases clipped from V and 3 bases from J, the junction kept 8 bases outside the gene matches. The CDR3 length is 14 residues. CDR3 in DNA: TGTGCCAGTAGGGGGAGCCGGGACAGCTACGAGCAGTACTTC. Amino acid sequence: CASRGSRDSYEQYF.

The chain uses TRBV27 and TRBJ2-5; 9 bases match TRBD2. Judging by the DNA end, TRBJ2-7 fits better; the J call may be wrong. This CDR3 comprises 17 residues. Germline CDR1 MNHEY, CDR2 SMNVEV (reference sequence). As DNA, the CDR3 is TGTGCCAGCAGTTTCCCCGATAGGGCTAGCGGGACCTACGAGCAGTACTTC. Its translation: CASSFPDRASGTYEQYF.

This clone was counted a single time. The chain joins TRBV9 to TRBJ2-2; D gene uncertain. The CDR3 runs 13 residues. Germline V lookup: CDR1 SGDLS, CDR2 YYNGEE. With 6 bases removed from V and 1 base from J, the gap between germline ends came to 7 bases. Here the CDR3 DNA reads TGTGCCAGCACTTCGGTGAACACCGGGGAGCTGTTTTTT. Residues: CASTSVNTGELFF.

The J gene is TRBJ2-1, the V gene TRBV11-3; D call uncertain. The CDR3 spans 13 residues. The ends were cut back, 2 bases at V and 8 bases at J, with 10 bases in the middle. Looked up from germline, CDR1 is SGHNT and CDR2 is YENEEA. CDR3 amino acids: CASSLYGRDEQFF. In DNA, the CDR3 is TGTGCCAGCAGCTTATATGGTCGAGATGAGCAGTTCTTC.

The chain employs TRBV28 and TRBJ1-2; 7 nucleotides match TRBD1. Germline V lookup: CDR1 MDHEN, CDR2 SYDVKM. With V trimmed by 5 bases and J by 6 bases, 9 bases remained unmatched. The CDR3 extends over 14 amino acids. The CDR3 DNA reads as TGTGCCAGCAGTCCACAGGGGACTGCCCATGGCTACACCTTC. Amino acids: CASSPQGTAHGYTF.